The 5 T cell receptor beta chains below were found in one sample sequenced in a study of T cell responses to AZD1222 COVID-19 vaccine. The protocol was immunoSEQ multiplex PCR, while the TCRdb copy is restricted to in-frame clones and leaves out a portion. Of some 100,000 clones in the sample, about 87% are singletons; the top ten hold 9.5% to 15%. The source material was peripheral blood, sampled on day 0 of AZD1222 vaccination. These receptors were taken from an adult in good health.

The chain carries TRBV15 and TRBJ1-1; TRBD1 might be the D (5 bases). Germline values: CDR1 LNHNV, CDR2 YYDKDF (reference sequence). CDR3 size: 15 residues. Trimming left V 0 bases short and J 0 bases short, with 8 bases between. The DNA for the CDR3 is TGTGCCACCAGCAGAGATCGGGGGGTGAACACTGAAGCTTTCTTT. It specifies CATSRDRGVNTEAFF.

This clone came up a few times. The V call is TRBV14, the J call TRBJ1-2, with no clear D. V was trimmed by 1 base and J by 8 bases, leaving 11 bases between them. Looked up from germline, CDR1 is SGHDN and CDR2 is FVKESK. The CDR3 sequence is 13 residues long. The CDR3 coding sequence is TGTGCCAGCAGCCAAGCCCGGCCAGGAGGCTACACCTTC. Amino acid sequence: CASSQARPGGYTF.

The chain is built from TRBV7-3 and TRBJ2-5; TRBD1 is a possible D gene (6 bases). The CDR3 has 13 amino acids. From germline, CDR1 is SGHTA and CDR2 FQGTGA. The V gene lost 2 bases and the J gene lost 3 bases, with 7 bases spanning the gap. CDR3 amino acids: CASSLDRKETQYF. The CDR3 DNA is TGTGCCAGCAGCTTAGACAGGAAAGAGACCCAGTACTTC.

This rearrangement joins TRBV5-1 to TRBJ1-2; TRBD1 matches at 9 bases. The junction had 5 bases not matched to a gene; V was cut back by 4 bases and J by 1 base. Germline V gene lookup returns CDR1 SGHRS and CDR2 YFSETQ. The CDR3 consists of 15 residues. CDR3 sequence reads: CASSRGTGFNYGYTF. CDR3 DNA: TGCGCCAGCAGCCGGGGGACAGGGTTTAACTATGGCTACACCTTC. Combining the CDR3 with reference TRBV5-1 and TRBJ1-2 gives the whole variable domain KAGVTQTPRYLIKTRGQQVTLSCSPISGHRSVSWYQQTPGQGLQFLFEYFSETQRNKGNFPGRFSGRQFSNSRSEMNVSTLELGDSALYLCASSRGTGFNYGYTFGSGTRLTVV.

The CDR3 here is CASSQTGGRYEKLFF. DNA for the CDR3: TGCGCCAGCAGCCAGACGGGGGGAAGATATGAAAAACTGTTTTTT. This rearrangement joins TRBV4-3 to TRBJ1-4, with D possibly TRBD1 on 5 matching bases. Trimming cost V 3 bases and J 6 bases, with 14 bases left between them. CDR3 length equals 15 residues. CDR1 LGHNA and CDR2 YSLEER come from the germline V gene.